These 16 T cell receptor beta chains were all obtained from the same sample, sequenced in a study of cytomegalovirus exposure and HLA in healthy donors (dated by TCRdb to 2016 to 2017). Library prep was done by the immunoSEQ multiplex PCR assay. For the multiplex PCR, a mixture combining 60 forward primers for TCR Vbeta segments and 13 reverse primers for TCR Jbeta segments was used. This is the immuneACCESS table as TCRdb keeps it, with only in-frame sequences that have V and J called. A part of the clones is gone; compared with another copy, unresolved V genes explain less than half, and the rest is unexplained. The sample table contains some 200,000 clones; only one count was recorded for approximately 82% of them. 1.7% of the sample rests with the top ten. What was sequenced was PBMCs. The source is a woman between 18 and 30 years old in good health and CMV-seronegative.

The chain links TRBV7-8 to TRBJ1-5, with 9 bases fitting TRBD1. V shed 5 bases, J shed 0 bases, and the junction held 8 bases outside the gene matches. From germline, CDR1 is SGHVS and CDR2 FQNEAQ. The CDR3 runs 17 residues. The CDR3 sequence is CASSPRTGENSNQPQHF. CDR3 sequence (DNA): TGTGCCAGCAGCCCCAGGACAGGGGAAAATAGCAATCAGCCCCAGCATTTT.

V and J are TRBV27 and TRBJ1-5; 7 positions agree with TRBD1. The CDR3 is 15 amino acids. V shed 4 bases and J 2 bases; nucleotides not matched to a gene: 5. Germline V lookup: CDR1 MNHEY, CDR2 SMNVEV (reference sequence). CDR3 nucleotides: TGTGCCAGCAGTTCATGGACAGGCGGCAATCAGCCCCAGCATTTT. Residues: CASSSWTGGNQPQHF.

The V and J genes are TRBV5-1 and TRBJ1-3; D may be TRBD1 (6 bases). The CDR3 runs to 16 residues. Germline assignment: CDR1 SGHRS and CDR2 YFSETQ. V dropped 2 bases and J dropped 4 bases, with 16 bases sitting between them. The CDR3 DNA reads TGCGCCAGCAGCTTATGGGACACGAGTACAGGAAACACCATATATTTT. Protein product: CASSLWDTSTGNTIYF. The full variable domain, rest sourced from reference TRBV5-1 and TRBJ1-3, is KAGVTQTPRYLIKTRGQQVTLSCSPISGHRSVSWYQQTPGQGLQFLFEYFSETQRNKGNFPGRFSGRQFSNSRSEMNVSTLELGDSALYLCASSLWDTSTGNTIYFGEGSWLTVV.

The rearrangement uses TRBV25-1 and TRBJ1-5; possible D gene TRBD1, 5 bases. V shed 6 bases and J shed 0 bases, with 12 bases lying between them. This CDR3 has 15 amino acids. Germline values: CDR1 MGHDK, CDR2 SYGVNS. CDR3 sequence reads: CASRGIDSSNQPQHF. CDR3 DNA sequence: TGTGCCAGCAGGGGGATCGACAGTAGCAATCAGCCCCAGCATTTT.

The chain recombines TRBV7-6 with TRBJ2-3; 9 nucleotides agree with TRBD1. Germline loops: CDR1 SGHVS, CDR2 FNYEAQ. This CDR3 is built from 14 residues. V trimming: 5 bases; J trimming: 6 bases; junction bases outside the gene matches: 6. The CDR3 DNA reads TGTGCCAGCAGCCGCGGACAGGGGAAGGATACGCAGTATTTT. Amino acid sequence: CASSRGQGKDTQYF.

The CDR3 sequence is CASRLRDRGTEQYF. CDR3 DNA sequence: TGTGCCAGCAGGCTCCGGGACAGGGGCACCGAGCAGTACTTC. V and J are TRBV28 and TRBJ2-7, with TRBD1 matching 10 bases. The V and J ends lost 6 bases and 6 bases, in that order; junction bases with no gene match: 8. The germline CDR1 and CDR2 sequences are MDHEN and SYDVKM. This CDR3 region has 14 residues.

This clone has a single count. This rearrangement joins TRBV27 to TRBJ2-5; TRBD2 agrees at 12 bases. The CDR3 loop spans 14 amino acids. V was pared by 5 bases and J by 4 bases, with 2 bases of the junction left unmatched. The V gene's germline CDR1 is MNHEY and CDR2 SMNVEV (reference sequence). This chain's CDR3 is CASSGGLAGETQYF. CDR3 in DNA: TGTGCCAGCAGTGGGGGACTAGCGGGAGAGACCCAGTACTTC.

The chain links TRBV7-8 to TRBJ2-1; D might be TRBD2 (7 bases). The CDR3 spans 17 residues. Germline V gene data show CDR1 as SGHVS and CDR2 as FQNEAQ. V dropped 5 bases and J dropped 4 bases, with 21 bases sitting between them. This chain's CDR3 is CASSRGGGQFGYNEQFF. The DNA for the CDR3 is TGTGCCAGCAGCAGGGGGGGCGGTCAATTTGGGTACAATGAGCAGTTCTTC.

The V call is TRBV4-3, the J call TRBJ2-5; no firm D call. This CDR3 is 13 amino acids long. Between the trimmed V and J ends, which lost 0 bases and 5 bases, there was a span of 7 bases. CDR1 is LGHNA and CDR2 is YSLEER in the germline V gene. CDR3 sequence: CASSQDYEETQYF. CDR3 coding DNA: TGCGCCAGCAGCCAAGACTACGAGGAGACCCAGTACTTC.

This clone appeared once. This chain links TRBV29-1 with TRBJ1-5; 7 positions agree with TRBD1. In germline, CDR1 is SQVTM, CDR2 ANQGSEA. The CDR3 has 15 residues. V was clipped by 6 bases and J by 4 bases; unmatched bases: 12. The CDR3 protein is CSVQLSGTVNQPQHF. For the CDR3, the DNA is TGCAGCGTCCAGCTCTCCGGGACAGTTAATCAGCCCCAGCATTTT.

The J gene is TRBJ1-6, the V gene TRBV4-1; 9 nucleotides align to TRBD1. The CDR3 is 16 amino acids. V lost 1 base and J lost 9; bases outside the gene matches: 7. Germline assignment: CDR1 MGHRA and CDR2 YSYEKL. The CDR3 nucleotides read TGCGCCAGCAGCCAAGCCGGGACAGGGTTTATTTCACCCCTCCACTTT. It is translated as CASSQAGTGFISPLHF.

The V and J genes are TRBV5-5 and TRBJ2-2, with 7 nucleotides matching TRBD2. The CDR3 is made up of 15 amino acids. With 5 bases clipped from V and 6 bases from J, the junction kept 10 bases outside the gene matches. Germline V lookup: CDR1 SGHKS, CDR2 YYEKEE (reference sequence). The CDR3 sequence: CASSPGGQPPGELFF. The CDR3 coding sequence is TGTGCCAGCAGTCCGGGAGGCCAGCCGCCCGGGGAGCTGTTTTTT.

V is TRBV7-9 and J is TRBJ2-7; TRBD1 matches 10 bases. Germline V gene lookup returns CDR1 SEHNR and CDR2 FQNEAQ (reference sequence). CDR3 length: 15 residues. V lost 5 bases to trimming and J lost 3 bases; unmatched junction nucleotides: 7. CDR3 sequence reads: CASSGLRDRGYEQYF. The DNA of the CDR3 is TGTGCCAGCAGCGGGCTCCGGGACAGGGGCTACGAGCAGTACTTC.

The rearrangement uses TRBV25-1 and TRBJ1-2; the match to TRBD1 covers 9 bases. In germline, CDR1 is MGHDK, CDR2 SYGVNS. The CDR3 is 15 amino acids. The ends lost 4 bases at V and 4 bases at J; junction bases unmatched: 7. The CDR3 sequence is CASSVTGGGGYGYTF. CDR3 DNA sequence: TGTGCCAGCAGTGTTACAGGGGGCGGAGGCTATGGCTACACCTTC.

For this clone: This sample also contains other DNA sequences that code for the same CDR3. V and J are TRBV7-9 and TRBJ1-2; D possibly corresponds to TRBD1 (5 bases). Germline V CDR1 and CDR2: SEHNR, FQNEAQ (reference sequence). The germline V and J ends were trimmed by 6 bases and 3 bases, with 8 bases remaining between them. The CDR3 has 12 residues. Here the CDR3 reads CASSLTDYGYTF. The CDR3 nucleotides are TGTGCCAGCAGTCTGACAGACTATGGCTACACCTTC. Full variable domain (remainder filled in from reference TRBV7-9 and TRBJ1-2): DTGVSQNPRHKITKRGQNVTFRCDPISEHNRLYWYRQTLGQGPEFLTYFQNEAQLEKSRLLSDRFSAERPKGSFSTLEIQRTEQGDSAMYLCASSLTDYGYTFGSGTRLTVV.

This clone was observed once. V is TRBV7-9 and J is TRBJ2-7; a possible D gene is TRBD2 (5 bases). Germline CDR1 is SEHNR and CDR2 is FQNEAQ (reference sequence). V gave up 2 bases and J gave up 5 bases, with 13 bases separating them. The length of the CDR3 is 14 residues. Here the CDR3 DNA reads TGTGCCAGCAGCTTACGATCGGGTAGCGACGAGCAGTACTTC. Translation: CASSLRSGSDEQYF.